This T cell receptor (beta chain) was retrieved from a study of breast tumors, draining lymph nodes, adjacent tissues. Whole-study results and caveats: Tumor and nontumor repertoires were significantly more similar in luminal-like than in basal-like breast cancer. The data were judged consistent with most tumor T cells coming from lymph node and expanding in tumor. Compared with lymph nodes, tumors were less diverse; compared with nontumor tissue, more. The lymph node origin of tumor T cells was framed as consistent with a hypothesis, not demonstrated.

For this clonotype: The antigen is not known.

Axillary draining lymph nodes of breast cancer patients supplied the node samples. V gave up 6 bases and J gave up 13 bases; unmatched junction bases: 10. Germline V gene sequence: CDR1 LNHDA, CDR2 SQIVND (reference sequence). This CDR3 contains 13 residues. TCRdb processed the multiplex PCR reads anew with MiXCR; each CDR3 protein has one entry. The profile covers 180,000 or so distinct CDR3 sequences, with 30% to 40% appearing a single time and 3% to 4% taken by the ten largest. The sequenced material came from axillary lymph node tissue. This TCR was sampled from a female donor with breast cancer. Some clones in this sample may be carry-over from other donors' samples. The rearrangement links TRBV19 to TRBJ2-4, with 9 bases identical to TRBD1. The CDR3: CASRFTGQGWQYF. The CDR3 DNA follows: TGTGCCAGTAGATTTACGGGACAGGGTTGGCAGTACTTC.